This T cell receptor (beta chain) was captured in a study of post-analysis software for immune sequencing data. Study-level background: Recorded disease courses covered relapsing-remitting, secondary progressive and progressive-relapsing multiple sclerosis. Some patients had no subtype annotation. Broader study findings: Those with multiple sclerosis, the patient group, showed significantly lower normalized Chao1 diversity than controls. By F measure, strong co-clustering occurred among samples prepared in the same batch. The five TRBV segments detected at higher frequency in patients than in controls included TRBV5-6, TRBV5-1 and TRBV20-1.

Worth noting for this clonotype: Its matching antigen is unknown.

CDR1 SEHNR and CDR2 FQNEAQ come from the germline V gene (reference sequence). Trimming removed 6 bases from V and 0 bases from J, with 11 bases in between. The CDR3 is made up of 14 amino acids. cDNA libraries for TCR beta contained unique molecular identifiers. Some 500,000 cDNA molecules were recovered from an input of roughly 0.85 to 10 million T cells. Using its own MiXCR run on the PCR reads, TCRdb lists one record per CDR3 protein. The repertoire holds some 370,000 distinct CDR3 sequences, with roughly 38% as singletons. The sequence came from a girl aged 10-17 years with multiple sclerosis. The chain has TRBV7-9 and TRBJ1-2; D uncertain. The source material was blood. The CDR3 spells CASSPEESNYGYTF. The CDR3 coding sequence is TGTGCCAGCAGTCCGGAGGAGTCTAACTATGGCTACACCTTC.